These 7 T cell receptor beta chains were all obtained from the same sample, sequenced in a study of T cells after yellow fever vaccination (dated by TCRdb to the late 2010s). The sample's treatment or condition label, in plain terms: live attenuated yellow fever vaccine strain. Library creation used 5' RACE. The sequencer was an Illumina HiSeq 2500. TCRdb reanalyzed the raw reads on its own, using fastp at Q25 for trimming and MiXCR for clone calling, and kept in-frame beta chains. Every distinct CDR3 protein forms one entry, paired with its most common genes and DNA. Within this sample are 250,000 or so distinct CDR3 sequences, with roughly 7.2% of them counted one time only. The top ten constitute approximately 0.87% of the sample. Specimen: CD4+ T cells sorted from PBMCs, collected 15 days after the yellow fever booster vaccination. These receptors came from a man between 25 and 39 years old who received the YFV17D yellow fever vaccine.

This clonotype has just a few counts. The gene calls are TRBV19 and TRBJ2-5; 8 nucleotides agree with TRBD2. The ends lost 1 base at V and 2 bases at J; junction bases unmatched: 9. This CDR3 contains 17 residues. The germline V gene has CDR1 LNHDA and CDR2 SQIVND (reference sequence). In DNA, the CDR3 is TGTGCCAGTAGTATAGGGCCCGGGACTAGATTTCAAGAGACCCAGTACTTC. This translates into CASSIGPGTRFQETQYF. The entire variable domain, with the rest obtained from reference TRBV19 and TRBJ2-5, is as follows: DGGITQSPKYLFRKEGQNVTLSCEQNLNHDAMYWYRQDPGQGLRLIYYSQIVNDFQKGDIAEGYSVSREKKESFPLTVTSAQKNPTAFYLCASSIGPGTRFQETQYFGPGTRLLVL.

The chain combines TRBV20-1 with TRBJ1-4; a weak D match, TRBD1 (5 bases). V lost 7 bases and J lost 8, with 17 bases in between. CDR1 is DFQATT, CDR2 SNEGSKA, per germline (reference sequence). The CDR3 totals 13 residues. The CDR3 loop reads CSGRGRVREKLFF. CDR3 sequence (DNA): TGCAGTGGGAGAGGCAGGGTACGAGAAAAACTGTTTTTT.

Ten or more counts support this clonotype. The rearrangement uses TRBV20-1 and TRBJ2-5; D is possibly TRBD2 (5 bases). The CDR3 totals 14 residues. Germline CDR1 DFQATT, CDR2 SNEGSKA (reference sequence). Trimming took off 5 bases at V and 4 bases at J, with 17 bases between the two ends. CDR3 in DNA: TGCAGTGCTCCCCAACGGGCCGGGGTAGAGACCCAGTACTTC. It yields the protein CSAPQRAGVETQYF.

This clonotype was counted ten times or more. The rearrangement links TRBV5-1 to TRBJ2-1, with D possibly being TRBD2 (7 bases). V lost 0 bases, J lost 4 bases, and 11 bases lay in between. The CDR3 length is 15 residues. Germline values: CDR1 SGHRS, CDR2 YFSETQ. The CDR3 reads CASSLEGGSYNEQFF. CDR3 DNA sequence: TGCGCCAGCAGCTTGGAGGGGGGGAGTTACAATGAGCAGTTCTTC.

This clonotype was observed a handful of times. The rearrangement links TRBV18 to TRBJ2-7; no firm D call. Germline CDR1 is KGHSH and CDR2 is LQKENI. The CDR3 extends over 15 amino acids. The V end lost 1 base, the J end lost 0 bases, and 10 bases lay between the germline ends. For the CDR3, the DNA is TGTGCCAGCTCACCACAACTGGCCAGCTCCTACGAGCAGTACTTC. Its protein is CASSPQLASSYEQYF. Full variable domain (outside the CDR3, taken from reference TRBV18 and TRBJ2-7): NAGVMQNPRHLVRRRGQEARLRCSPMKGHSHVYWYRQLPEEGLKFMVYLQKENIIDESGMPKERFSAEFPKEGPSILRIQQVVRGDSAAYFCASSPQLASSYEQYFGPGTRLTVT.

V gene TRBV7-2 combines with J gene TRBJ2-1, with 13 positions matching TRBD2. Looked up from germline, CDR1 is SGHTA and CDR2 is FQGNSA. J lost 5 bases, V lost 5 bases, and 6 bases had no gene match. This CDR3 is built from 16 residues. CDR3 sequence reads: CASSRRTSGSDNEQFF. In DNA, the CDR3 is TGTGCCAGCAGCCGCCGGACTAGCGGGAGTGACAATGAGCAGTTCTTC.

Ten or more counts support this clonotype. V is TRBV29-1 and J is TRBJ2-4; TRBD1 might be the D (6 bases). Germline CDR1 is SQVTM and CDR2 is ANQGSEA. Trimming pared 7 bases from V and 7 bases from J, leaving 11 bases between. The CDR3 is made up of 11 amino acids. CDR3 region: CSGGQTNIQYF. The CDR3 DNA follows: TGCAGCGGAGGACAGACGAACATTCAGTACTTC. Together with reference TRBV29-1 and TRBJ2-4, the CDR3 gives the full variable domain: SAVISQKPSRDICQRGTSLTIQCQVDSQVTMMFWYRQQPGQSLTLIATANQGSEATYESGFVIDKFPISRPNLTFSTLTVSNMSPEDSSIYLCSGGQTNIQYFGAGTRLSVL.